Below are 25 T cell receptor beta chains sequenced from a single sample in a study of vaccination effects on CD4 cells after COVID-19. Which antigens these TCRs recognize remains unknown. Method: immunoSEQ multiplex PCR; TCRdb's copy keeps in-frame clones and lacks some. The profile shows roughly 42,000 clones, approximately 80% of them singletons. Expansion of antigen-specific CD4+ T cells with viral peptide pools was carried out by the ViraFEST assay before sequencing. Once cultured for approximately eleven days, the cells underwent separation to obtain CD4+ T cells. Among the vaccine recipients, none had a prior SARS-CoV-2 infection, and nucleocapsid antibodies were negative. Sequenced here: CD4+ T cells from PBMCs cultured with HCoV-NL63 spike peptides, sampled before COVID-19 vaccination. The receptors shown here come from a human donor who received a COVID-19 vaccine.

The V gene is TRBV5-1, the J gene TRBJ2-4; 8 nucleotides align to TRBD1. This CDR3 is 15 amino acids long. Losses at the gene ends were 1 base for V and 7 bases for J; bases not matched to a gene: 7. Germline CDR1 and CDR2: SGHRS and YFSETQ. The CDR3 DNA reads as TGCGCCAGCAGCTTGCCGACAGGGGAGGCGAACATTCAGTACTTC. This gives the protein CASSLPTGEANIQYF.

J is TRBJ1-5 and V is TRBV4-1; D is undetermined. CDR1 and CDR2 from the germline V gene are MGHRA and YSYEKL. Trimming took off 0 bases at V and 6 bases at J, with 15 bases between the two ends. The CDR3 is 16 amino acids. The CDR3 protein is CASSQDLVGYVQPQHF. The CDR3 nucleotides read TGCGCCAGCAGCCAAGATTTAGTAGGGTACGTTCAGCCCCAGCATTTT.

The chain is built from TRBV5-1 and TRBJ2-1; TRBD2 matches at 7 bases. This CDR3 contains 14 residues. Trimming cost V 2 bases and J 6 bases; bases outside gene matches: 5. Germline CDR1 and CDR2: SGHRS and YFSETQ. The CDR3 DNA reads as TGCGCCAGCAGCTTAGCTAGCGGACCCAATGAGCAGTTCTTC. This gives the protein CASSLASGPNEQFF.

J is TRBJ2-5 and V is TRBV24-1, with D possibly called TRBD1 or TRBD2 (5 bases each). V dropped 4 bases and J dropped 1 base, with 9 bases sitting between them. CDR3 length equals 14 residues. Germline assignment: CDR1 KGHDR and CDR2 SFDVKD. The CDR3 DNA follows: TGTGCCACCAGTGACCCAGGGACCCAAGAGACCCAGTACTTC. Encoded protein: CATSDPGTQETQYF.

This clone has just a few counts. The chain uses TRBV28 and TRBJ1-1; D perhaps matches TRBD1 (5 bases). V gave up 7 bases and J gave up 4 bases, with 13 bases separating them. Germline V gives CDR1 MDHEN, CDR2 SYDVKM. The CDR3 is 13 amino acids. CDR3: CASIRVLGTEAFF. For the CDR3, the DNA is TGTGCCAGCATCAGGGTACTGGGCACTGAAGCTTTCTTT.

The CDR3 is CASSPLKTSGGANEQFF. The CDR3 DNA is TGTGCCAGCTCACCCCTTAAAACTAGCGGGGGGGCCAATGAGCAGTTCTTC. This chain connects TRBV18 to TRBJ2-1, with 13 nucleotides matching TRBD2. CDR3 length: 17 amino acids. Germline V lookup: CDR1 KGHSH, CDR2 LQKENI. J lost 6 bases, V lost 3 bases, and 8 bases had no gene match.

This clone showed up just a few times. The chain combines TRBV2 with TRBJ2-5, with TRBD2 as a possible D gene (5 bases). The V end was cut by 6 bases, the J end by 4 bases, with 12 bases between. The CDR3 runs to 13 residues. The germline V gene has CDR1 SNHLY and CDR2 FYNNEI. The CDR3 DNA is TGTGCCAGCAGAGGTCGGGAAGGAGAGACCCAGTACTTC. Residues: CASRGREGETQYF.

The J gene is TRBJ2-1, the V gene TRBV18; 12 bases map to TRBD2. Germline V gene sequence: CDR1 KGHSH, CDR2 LQKENI. The CDR3 extends over 13 amino acids. The junction had 1 base not matched to a gene; V was cut back by 6 bases and J by 7 bases. The CDR3 DNA follows: TGTGCCAGCTCTGGACTAGCGGGGAATGAGCAGTTCTTC. Its translation is CASSGLAGNEQFF.

This clone appeared a single time. The chain combines TRBV30 with TRBJ2-1; 9 bases line up with TRBD2. Unmatched junction bases numbered 1, after V lost 4 bases and J lost 3 bases. CDR3 length: 13 amino acids. Germline CDR1 GTSNPN, CDR2 SVGIG (reference sequence). The CDR3 region has the DNA TGTGCCTGGATGCGGGGGGGCTACAATGAGCAGTTCTTC. Amino acid sequence: CAWMRGGYNEQFF.

The V gene is TRBV5-5, the J gene TRBJ2-1; D gene unclear. Germline V gene sequence: CDR1 SGHKS, CDR2 YYEKEE (reference sequence). The CDR3 totals 15 residues. V was shortened by 4 bases and J by 4 bases, with 15 bases between the two germline ends. The DNA of the CDR3 is TGTGCCAGCAGCCCCAAAGGTGGAGAGTACAATGAGCAGTTCTTC. This sequence encodes CASSPKGGEYNEQFF. The complete variable domain, with remaining parts taken from reference TRBV5-5 and TRBJ2-1, reads DAGVTQSPTHLIKTRGQQVTLRCSPISGHKSVSWYQQVLGQGPQFIFQYYEKEERGRGNFPDRFSARQFPNYSSELNVNALLLGDSALYLCASSPKGGEYNEQFFGPGTRLTVL.

This rearrangement joins TRBV19 to TRBJ1-1; unclear D gene. The CDR3 spans 14 residues. Germline values: CDR1 LNHDA, CDR2 SQIVND (reference sequence). V dropped 4 bases and J dropped 0 bases, with 9 bases sitting between them. Here the CDR3 DNA reads TGTGCCAGTAGTAAAGTAAACGTGAACACTGAAGCTTTCTTT. Translated: CASSKVNVNTEAFF.

This clone was seen a single time. The chain employs TRBV7-8 and TRBJ2-7; 8 positions agree with TRBD1. Per the germline V gene, CDR1 is SGHVS and CDR2 is FQNEAQ. The CDR3 has 12 residues. The V and J ends lost 5 bases and 6 bases, in that order; junction bases with no gene match: 3. The CDR3 loop reads CASSRTGGEQYV. The CDR3 region has the DNA TGTGCCAGCAGCCGAACAGGGGGCGAGCAGTACGTC.

The chain has TRBV6-5 and TRBJ1-4; TRBD1 might be the D (5 bases). Germline V gene sequence: CDR1 MNHEY, CDR2 SVGAGI. The CDR3 is made up of 11 amino acids. Trimming stripped 4 bases from V and 17 bases from J, with 14 bases between. In DNA, the CDR3 is TGTGCCAGCAGTTCGGGCAGGGCGTTTTTTTTT. This translates into CASSSGRAFFF.

The V gene is TRBV19, the J gene TRBJ1-1; D is unresolved. Germline V gene sequence: CDR1 LNHDA, CDR2 SQIVND (reference sequence). Trimming shortened V by 3 bases and J by 0 bases, and 14 bases separated the two germline ends. CDR3 length: 16 residues. The CDR3 sequence is CASSIRAALLNTEAFF. The CDR3 bases are TGTGCCAGTAGTATTCGGGCCGCTCTACTGAACACTGAAGCTTTCTTT.

This sequence joins TRBV9 and TRBJ1-1, with D perhaps matching TRBD1 (5 bases). The CDR3 totals 14 residues. With 2 bases removed from V and 3 bases from J, the gap between germline ends came to 11 bases. The germline V gene encodes CDR1 SGDLS and CDR2 YYNGEE. The CDR3: CASSVRGSDTEAFF. The CDR3 coding sequence is TGTGCCAGCAGCGTCCGGGGCTCGGACACTGAAGCTTTCTTT. Combining the CDR3 with reference TRBV9 and TRBJ1-1 gives the whole variable domain DSGVTQTPKHLITATGQRVTLRCSPRSGDLSVYWYQQSLDQGLQFLIQYYNGEERAKGNILERFSAQQFPDLHSELNLSSLELGDSALYFCASSVRGSDTEAFFGQGTRLTVV.

The V gene is TRBV2, the J gene TRBJ2-3, with TRBD2 identical over 16 bases. The CDR3 spans 16 residues. V gave up 5 bases and J gave up 5 bases; unmatched junction bases: 4. From germline, CDR1 is SNHLY and CDR2 FYNNEI. The CDR3 sequence is CASSWGLAGGLDTQYF. In nucleotides, the CDR3 is TGTGCCAGCAGTTGGGGACTAGCGGGGGGGTTAGATACGCAGTATTTT.

This clone was recorded only once. V and J are TRBV5-1 and TRBJ2-5; 7 positions agree with TRBD1. V shed 2 bases, J shed 2 bases, and the junction held 3 bases outside the gene matches. Germline assignment: CDR1 SGHRS and CDR2 YFSETQ. The CDR3 is made up of 14 amino acids. Written as DNA, the CDR3 is TGCGCCAGCAGCTTTGAGGGACAGCAAGAGACCCAGTACTTC. Its translation is CASSFEGQQETQYF.

This clone has a single count. This chain uses TRBV24-1 with TRBJ2-2; D not certain. V was clipped by 4 bases and J by 9 bases, with 11 bases between them. Germline V CDR1 and CDR2: KGHDR, SFDVKD. The CDR3 length is 13 residues. Written as DNA, the CDR3 is TGTGCCACCAGTGACATGGGATCCAGGGAGCTGTTTTTT. Protein sequence: CATSDMGSRELFF.

V usage is TRBV18 and J usage is TRBJ2-1; 7 positions agree with TRBD2. CDR1 and CDR2 from the germline V gene are KGHSH and LQKENI. The CDR3 length is 14 residues. V shed 3 bases and J 6 bases; nucleotides not matched to a gene: 5. CDR3 sequence reads: CASSPQWGGNEQFF. CDR3 coding DNA: TGTGCCAGCTCACCGCAATGGGGGGGCAATGAGCAGTTCTTC.

The chain links TRBV2 to TRBJ2-1, with TRBD2 as a possible D gene (5 bases). CDR3 length: 11 amino acids. Germline lookup yields CDR1 SNHLY and CDR2 FYNNEI. The V end was cut by 7 bases, the J end by 8 bases, with 9 bases between. CDR3 coding DNA: TGTGCCAGCAATAGCGCTGATGAGCAGTTCTTC. This codes for CASNSADEQFF.

V is TRBV5-1 and J is TRBJ2-2; 9 bases map to TRBD2. CDR3 length equals 17 residues. Germline assignment: CDR1 SGHRS and CDR2 YFSETQ. V was pared by 4 bases and J by 5 bases, with 12 bases of the junction left unmatched. CDR3 DNA: TGCGCCAGCAGCCTCCCTAGCGGGGTCGGTAGGACCGGGGAGCTGTTTTTT. Protein product: CASSLPSGVGRTGELFF.

V is TRBV11-2 and J is TRBJ2-6; the D is unclear. The length of the CDR3 is 14 residues. The V and J ends lost 3 bases and 2 bases respectively, with 5 bases between them. Germline V lookup: CDR1 SGHAT, CDR2 FQNNGV. In DNA, the CDR3 is TGTGCCAGCAGCTTGACAACTGGGGCCAACGTCCTGACTTTC. It encodes CASSLTTGANVLTF.

The CDR3 region has the DNA TGTGCCAGCAGCTTAATTACAGCCGGGGAGCTGTTTTTT. Its translation: CASSLITAGELFF. The rearrangement links TRBV7-2 to TRBJ2-2; D unclear. This CDR3 is 13 amino acids long. Trimming took off 2 bases at V and 6 bases at J, with 7 bases between the two ends. Germline V gene data show CDR1 as SGHTA and CDR2 as FQGNSA.

This chain uses TRBV6-5 with TRBJ1-3; D unclear. In germline, CDR1 is MNHEY, CDR2 SVGAGI. The V end was cut by 8 bases, the J end by 3 bases, with 11 bases between. This CDR3 spans 13 amino acids. CDR3: CASSRGGGNTIYF. Written as DNA, the CDR3 is TGTGCCAGCTCCCGGGGTGGTGGAAACACCATATATTTT.

The gene calls are TRBV19 and TRBJ1-2; no definite D call. Germline V CDR1 and CDR2: LNHDA, SQIVND (reference sequence). The CDR3 length is 14 residues. Trimming cost V 0 bases and J 4 bases, with 9 bases left between them. The CDR3 DNA is TGTGCCAGTAGTATAGATCTGGGTACCTATGGCTACACCTTC. It codes for CASSIDLGTYGYTF. Full variable domain (outside the CDR3, taken from reference TRBV19 and TRBJ1-2): DGGITQSPKYLFRKEGQNVTLSCEQNLNHDAMYWYRQDPGQGLRLIYYSQIVNDFQKGDIAEGYSVSREKKESFPLTVTSAQKNPTAFYLCASSIDLGTYGYTFGSGTRLTVV.